The 9 T cell receptor beta chains below come from one sample, sequenced in a study of blood T cells in healthy people across ages. Together with a sample-barcoded 5' primer, a J-beta primer mix was included in a second PCR lasting roughly 7 to 11 cycles. TCRdb reprocessed the 5' RACE reads with MiXCR, giving one entry per CDR3 protein. The sample holds approximately 600,000 distinct CDR3 sequences; roughly three fifths are singletons and the top ten take around 37%. The source material was blood. The source is a man aged 55 to 70 in good health.

The chain recombines TRBV7-2 with TRBJ1-2; 8 bases map to TRBD1. V trimming: 7 bases; J trimming: 8 bases; junction bases outside the gene matches: 9. The CDR3 runs to 13 residues. From germline, CDR1 is SGHTA and CDR2 FQGNSA. The CDR3 nucleotides read TGTGCCAGCATCCCGGACAGGGAGAGGGGCTACACCTTC. This sequence encodes CASIPDRERGYTF.

The V gene is TRBV28, the J gene TRBJ2-3; no clear D gene. The CDR3 contains 13 residues. From germline, CDR1 is MDHEN and CDR2 SYDVKM. Between the trimmed V and J ends, which lost 8 bases and 2 bases, there was a span of 11 bases. CDR3 nucleotide sequence: TGTGCCAGCGAAGGTGGGGACACAGATACGCAGTATTTT. Protein product: CASEGGDTDTQYF.

CDR3 region: CASSKARNTGELFF. As DNA, the CDR3 is TGTGCCAGCAGTAAAGCCAGGAACACCGGGGAGCTGTTTTTT. The genes are TRBV6-2 or TRBV6-3 and TRBJ2-2; unclear D gene. Trimming cost V 5 bases and J 1 base, with 8 bases left between them. There are 14 residues in the CDR3. CDR1 is MNHEY, CDR2 SVGEGT, per germline.

The J gene is TRBJ2-5, the V gene TRBV2, with 11 bases that match TRBD2. J gave up 4 bases and V 5 bases, and 3 bases lay outside the gene matches. The CDR3 is 14 amino acids. CDR1 and CDR2 (germline): SNHLY, FYNNEI. For the CDR3, the DNA is TGTGCCAGCAGTATAGCGGGGGGGCGAGAGACCCAGTACTTC. It codes for CASSIAGGRETQYF.

The rearrangement uses TRBV25-1 and TRBJ2-5, with 7 bases that match TRBD2. Germline V gives CDR1 MGHDK, CDR2 SYGVNS. V dropped 3 bases and J dropped 5; count of bases not matched to a gene: 15. CDR3 length: 17 residues. The CDR3 DNA follows: TGTGCCAGCAGTGAGATCCCCCTGACTAGCCCCTTTGAGACCCAGTACTTC. It specifies CASSEIPLTSPFETQYF.

CDR3: CASSPTTQSPGYTF. Here the CDR3 DNA reads TGTGCCAGCAGCCCGACCACACAATCCCCTGGCTACACCTTC. The chain joins TRBV7-9 to TRBJ1-2; D remains ambiguous. Trimming cost V 5 bases and J 7 bases, with 17 bases left between them. CDR3 length equals 14 residues. Germline lookup yields CDR1 SEHNR and CDR2 FQNEAQ (reference sequence). Looking up the rest from reference TRBV7-9 and TRBJ1-2 gives the full variable domain: DTGVSQNPRHKITKRGQNVTFRCDPISEHNRLYWYRQTLGQGPEFLTYFQNEAQLEKSRLLSDRFSAERPKGSFSTLEIQRTEQGDSAMYLCASSPTTQSPGYTFGSGTRLTVV.

The chain links TRBV20-1 to TRBJ2-1; maybe TRBD1 (6 bases). The DNA end lines up better with TRBJ2-7; the J call may be wrong. The CDR3 spans 14 residues. CDR1 is DFQATT, CDR2 SNEGSKA, per germline (reference sequence). The CDR3 loop is CSAPRPGGYNEQYF. DNA of the CDR3: TGCAGTGCCCCTCGGCCTGGGGGCTACAATGAGCAGTACTTC.

This chain uses TRBV5-1 with TRBJ2-2; D perhaps matches TRBD1 (5 bases). V shed 2 bases and J shed 7 bases, with 18 bases lying between them. Germline CDR1 SGHRS, CDR2 YFSETQ. The CDR3 is 16 residues long. CDR3 sequence reads: CASSLQPARGHGELFF. The CDR3 coding sequence is TGCGCCAGCAGCTTACAACCGGCTAGGGGTCACGGGGAGCTGTTTTTT.

V gene TRBV11-2 combines with J gene TRBJ2-4; no definite D call. There are 16 residues in the CDR3. Deletions cut 4 bases from V and 0 bases from J, with 13 bases between. In germline, CDR1 is SGHAT, CDR2 FQNNGV. The CDR3 sequence is CASSSRGLLAKNIQYF. The CDR3 coding sequence is TGTGCCAGCAGCTCCCGTGGGCTACTAGCCAAAAACATTCAGTACTTC.